The next 26 T cell receptor beta chains were all read from a single sample in a study of blood T cell repertoires in COVID-19. The method was immunoSEQ multiplex PCR; TCRdb's version includes in-frame clones alone and lacks a portion of them. There are 390,000 or so clones in the sample; around four fifths occur only once, and about 5.4% lies in the top ten. Sequenced sample: PBMCs or T cells enriched from blood (not recorded which). The receptors originated from a woman between 45 and 60 years old who had recovered from COVID-19.

This clone came up a few times. The chain recombines TRBV5-4 with TRBJ1-2; 9 bases align to TRBD1. V was pared by 4 bases and J by 8 bases, with 3 bases of the junction left unmatched. CDR1 is SGHNT and CDR2 is YYREEE in the germline V gene (reference sequence). There are 12 residues in the CDR3. The CDR3 reads CASSLGQGGYTF. The CDR3 DNA sequence: TGTGCCAGCAGCCTGGGACAGGGAGGCTACACCTTC.

The rearrangement uses TRBV19 and TRBJ2-2; the match to TRBD1 covers 7 bases. The germline CDR1 and CDR2 sequences are LNHDA and SQIVND (reference sequence). This CDR3 comprises 16 residues. J lost 0 bases, V lost 1 base, and 2 bases had no gene match. DNA for the CDR3: TGTGCCAGTAGTATAGGTGGGACAGCGAACACCGGGGAGCTGTTTTTT. This sequence encodes CASSIGGTANTGELFF.

The chain is built from TRBV7-3 and TRBJ2-1; TRBD2 agrees at 11 bases. CDR3 length: 14 residues. CDR1 and CDR2 (germline): SGHTA, FQGTGA. V dropped 5 bases and J dropped 4; count of bases not matched to a gene: 1. CDR3 coding DNA: TGTGCCAGCAGCGGGACTAGCGGTTACAATGAGCAGTTCTTC. Its protein product is CASSGTSGYNEQFF.

V usage is TRBV3-1 (or the pseudogene TRBV3-2) and J usage is TRBJ2-3; the D is unclear. This CDR3 is built from 13 residues. The germline V gene has CDR1 LGHDT and CDR2 YNNKEL (reference sequence). The germline V and J ends were trimmed by 4 bases and 4 bases, with 9 bases remaining between them. CDR3 in amino acids: CASSPHPADTQYF. The CDR3 bases are TGTGCCAGCAGCCCCCACCCGGCAGATACGCAGTATTTT.

CDR3 region: CATGQGYTDTQYF. In DNA form, the CDR3 reads TGTGCCACCGGGCAGGGATACACAGATACGCAGTATTTT. V usage is TRBV15 and J usage is TRBJ2-3, with D maybe TRBD1 (5 bases). Germline V gives CDR1 LNHNV, CDR2 YYDKDF (reference sequence). This CDR3 contains 13 residues. V dropped 8 bases and J dropped 2 bases, with 11 bases sitting between them. The full variable domain, in which reference TRBV15 and TRBJ2-3 provide the parts outside the CDR3, is DAMVIQNPRYQVTQFGKPVTLSCSQTLNHNVMYWYQQKSSQAPKLLFHYYDKDFNNEADTPDNFQSRRPNTSFCFLDIRSPGLGDTAMYLCATGQGYTDTQYFGPGTRLTVL.

The genes are TRBV19 and TRBJ1-5; TRBD1 matches at 7 bases. The CDR3 spans 15 residues. V lost 3 bases to trimming and J lost 2 bases; unmatched junction nucleotides: 4. The germline gives CDR1 LNHDA, CDR2 SQIVND (reference sequence). As DNA, the CDR3 is TGTGCCAGTAGTATTTATGGACAGGGCAATCAGCCCCAGCATTTT. Its translation: CASSIYGQGNQPQHF.

V is TRBV5-1 and J is TRBJ1-2; 7 bases match TRBD1. The ends lost 4 bases at V and 7 bases at J; junction bases unmatched: 16. Per germline, CDR1 SGHRS and CDR2 YFSETQ. This CDR3 is 16 amino acids long. CDR3 residues: CASSPGTVSLRGGYTF. In DNA, the CDR3 is TGCGCCAGCAGCCCAGGGACAGTTTCACTCCGGGGTGGCTACACCTTC. Complete variable domain (other parts from reference TRBV5-1 and TRBJ1-2): KAGVTQTPRYLIKTRGQQVTLSCSPISGHRSVSWYQQTPGQGLQFLFEYFSETQRNKGNFPGRFSGRQFSNSRSEMNVSTLELGDSALYLCASSPGTVSLRGGYTFGSGTRLTVV.

The V call is TRBV6-2 or TRBV6-3, the J call TRBJ1-1; 7 bases fit TRBD1. V lost 4 bases and J lost 4; bases outside the gene matches: 0. The CDR3 consists of 12 residues. The V gene's germline CDR1 is MNHEY and CDR2 SVGEGT. CDR3 residues: CASSWTGTEAFF. As DNA, the CDR3 is TGTGCCAGCAGTTGGACAGGCACTGAAGCTTTCTTT.

This sequence joins TRBV5-1 and TRBJ1-1; no clear D gene. CDR1 is SGHRS and CDR2 is YFSETQ in the germline V gene. The CDR3 extends over 14 amino acids. V lost 0 bases to trimming and J lost 0 bases, with 6 bases between them. The DNA for the CDR3 is TGCGCCAGCAGCTTGGCGAGCATGAACACTGAAGCTTTCTTT. Amino acid sequence: CASSLASMNTEAFF.

In DNA form, the CDR3 reads TGTGCCAGCAGCCCCTCCAAACGGACTAGCCGGAACGAGCAGTACTTC. Translation: CASSPSKRTSRNEQYF. V gene TRBV4-2 combines with J gene TRBJ2-7; 8 positions match TRBD2. The CDR3 has 16 residues. CDR1 LGHNA and CDR2 YNFKEQ come from the germline V gene. Trimming cost V 4 bases and J 5 bases; bases outside gene matches: 13.

V is TRBV19 and J is TRBJ2-7; D not resolved. Looked up from germline, CDR1 is LNHDA and CDR2 is SQIVND (reference sequence). Between the trimmed V and J ends, which lost 3 bases and 4 bases, there was a span of 13 bases. The CDR3 is made up of 14 amino acids. This chain's CDR3 is CASSIENSFYEQYF. As DNA, the CDR3 is TGTGCCAGTAGTATCGAAAACAGCTTTTACGAGCAGTACTTC.

CDR3 amino acids: CASTPGQGISPLHF. The CDR3 region has the DNA TGTGCCAGCACTCCGGGACAGGGTATTTCACCCCTCCACTTT. The chain combines TRBV25-1 with TRBJ1-6; 9 bases map to TRBD1. Germline CDR1 is MGHDK and CDR2 is SYGVNS. The trim removed 7 bases at V and 9 bases at J, leaving 7 bases unmatched. The CDR3 sequence is 14 residues long. Variable domain in full (rest from reference TRBV25-1 and TRBJ1-6): EADIYQTPRYLVIGTGKKITLECSQTMGHDKMYWYQQDPGMELHLIHYSYGVNSTEKGDLSSESTVSRIRTEHFPLTLESARPSHTSQYLCASTPGQGISPLHFGNGTRLTVT.

This clone has a handful of counts. CDR3: CASSLEDRVYGYTF. Written as DNA, the CDR3 is TGTGCCAGCAGCTTGGAAGACAGGGTTTATGGCTACACCTTC. This sequence joins TRBV5-4 and TRBJ1-2, with TRBD1 identical over 7 bases. The CDR3 covers 14 residues. From germline, CDR1 is SGHNT and CDR2 YYREEE (reference sequence). V gave up 0 bases and J gave up 5 bases; unmatched junction bases: 4.

This clone was counted between two and nine times. J is TRBJ1-2 and V is TRBV11-3; D remains unclear. Germline lookup yields CDR1 SGHNT and CDR2 YENEEA. Deletions cut 5 bases from V and 5 bases from J, with 12 bases between. The CDR3 is made up of 13 amino acids. CDR3 DNA: TGTGCCAGCAGCCCCCGGGATGGGTATGGCTACACCTTC. This encodes CASSPRDGYGYTF. Variable domain in full (rest from reference TRBV11-3 and TRBJ1-2): EAGVVQSPRYKIIEKKQPVAFWCNPISGHNTLYWYLQNLGQGPELLIRYENEEAVDDSQLPKDRFSAERLKGVDSTLKIQPAELGDSAVYLCASSPRDGYGYTFGSGTRLTVV.

The chain joins TRBV4-1 to TRBJ1-2, with D possibly matching TRBD1 (5 bases). V dropped 3 bases and J dropped 4 bases, with 18 bases sitting between them. The CDR3 has 16 residues. Germline V CDR1 and CDR2: MGHRA, YSYEKL. Written as DNA, the CDR3 is TGCGCCAGCAGCCAGGTATACGGGACTGTAGTCTATGGCTACACCTTC. This codes for CASSQVYGTVVYGYTF.

There are a few counts of this clone. J is TRBJ1-1 and V is TRBV20-1; D unresolved. Trimming cost V 6 bases and J 8 bases, with 13 bases left between them. There are 11 residues in the CDR3. Per the germline V gene, CDR1 is DFQATT and CDR2 is SNEGSKA (reference sequence). Here the CDR3 reads CSAYSLPEAFF. CDR3 sequence (DNA): TGCAGTGCATACAGCCTTCCGGAAGCTTTCTTT.

The rearrangement links TRBV18 to TRBJ2-2; possible D gene TRBD1, 6 bases. V was pared by 4 bases and J by 5 bases, with 11 bases between. Germline assignment: CDR1 KGHSH and CDR2 LQKENI. The CDR3 extends over 14 amino acids. The CDR3 nucleotides read TGTGCCAGCTCACAAAACAGGGATACCGGGGAGCTGTTTTTT. The encoded protein is CASSQNRDTGELFF.

The CDR3 DNA is TGTGCCAGCTTAGGGGGCGTCTATGGCTACACCTTC. This gives the protein CASLGGVYGYTF. J is TRBJ1-2 and V is TRBV2; 7 bases agree with TRBD1. J gave up 4 bases and V 8 bases, and 4 bases lay outside the gene matches. The germline V gene has CDR1 SNHLY and CDR2 FYNNEI. The CDR3 runs 12 residues.

The V and J genes are TRBV7-9 and TRBJ1-3; D remains unclear. CDR1 is SEHNR and CDR2 is FQNEAQ in the germline V gene (reference sequence). The CDR3 is 15 amino acids. Trimming pared 4 bases from V and 0 bases from J, leaving 10 bases between. The CDR3 protein is CASSSQRHSGNTIYF. CDR3 in DNA: TGTGCCAGCAGCTCCCAGAGACACTCTGGAAACACCATATATTTT.

The chain employs TRBV24-1 and TRBJ2-3; 9 nucleotides line up with TRBD1. Per germline, CDR1 KGHDR and CDR2 SFDVKD. V shed 3 bases, J shed 11 bases, and the junction held 11 bases outside the gene matches. The CDR3 has 15 amino acids. CDR3 sequence reads: CATSDTRTGVDEQYF. The DNA of the CDR3 is TGTGCCACCAGTGATACGAGGACAGGGGTAGATGAGCAGTATTTT.

This chain links TRBV6-5 with TRBJ1-6, with TRBD1 as a possible D gene (5 bases). The CDR3 is 15 amino acids. V gave up 7 bases and J gave up 10 bases, with 20 bases separating them. CDR1 and CDR2 (germline): MNHEY, SVGAGI. CDR3 DNA sequence: TGTGCCAGCAACTTTGGGGGGGGTCGGGGATCACCCCTCCACTTT. Amino acid sequence: CASNFGGGRGSPLHF.

This chain connects TRBV7-9 to TRBJ1-5; 8 nucleotides align to TRBD1. Germline assignment: CDR1 SEHNR and CDR2 FQNEAQ (reference sequence). V gave up 5 bases and J gave up 6 bases; unmatched junction bases: 6. The CDR3 runs to 14 residues. The CDR3 spells CASSPAGGGQPQHF. CDR3 DNA sequence: TGTGCCAGCAGCCCGGCAGGGGGCGGTCAGCCCCAGCATTTT.

The chain couples TRBV2 to TRBJ2-3, with 9 bases lining up with TRBD2. The J segment lost 2 bases and the V segment lost 5 bases, leaving 8 bases of the junction unmatched. In germline, CDR1 is SNHLY, CDR2 FYNNEI. The CDR3 has 16 amino acids. DNA of the CDR3: TGTGCCAGCAGTCTAGGACTAGCGACATTCACAGATACGCAGTATTTT. Translated, it gives CASSLGLATFTDTQYF.

This clone has only one observation. The chain is built from TRBV11-3 and TRBJ2-3; D uncertain. CDR1 is SGHNT, CDR2 YENEEA, per germline. The ends were cut back, 1 base at V and 2 bases at J, with 13 bases in the middle. The CDR3 spans 16 residues. The CDR3 loop reads CASSLGTHATTDTQYF. The DNA of the CDR3 is TGTGCCAGCAGCTTAGGTACCCACGCTACCACAGATACGCAGTATTTT.

V and J are TRBV7-9 and TRBJ1-5; D gene uncertain. The V end lost 4 bases, the J end lost 0 bases, and 7 bases lay between the germline ends. Germline V gene sequence: CDR1 SEHNR, CDR2 FQNEAQ (reference sequence). The CDR3 contains 14 residues. The chain's CDR3 is CASSSGSSNQPQHF. CDR3 DNA sequence: TGTGCCAGCAGCTCGGGAAGTAGCAATCAGCCCCAGCATTTT.

In DNA form, the CDR3 reads TGTGCCAGCAGCCAAGTGGGACTAGCGGGAGAGACCCAGTACTTC. Translating gives CASSQVGLAGETQYF. The J gene is TRBJ2-5, the V gene TRBV3-1 (or the pseudogene TRBV3-2); 12 nucleotides agree with TRBD2. The ends lost 1 base at V and 4 bases at J; junction bases unmatched: 1. Germline V gene lookup returns CDR1 LGHDT and CDR2 YNNKEL (reference sequence). The CDR3 loop spans 15 amino acids.